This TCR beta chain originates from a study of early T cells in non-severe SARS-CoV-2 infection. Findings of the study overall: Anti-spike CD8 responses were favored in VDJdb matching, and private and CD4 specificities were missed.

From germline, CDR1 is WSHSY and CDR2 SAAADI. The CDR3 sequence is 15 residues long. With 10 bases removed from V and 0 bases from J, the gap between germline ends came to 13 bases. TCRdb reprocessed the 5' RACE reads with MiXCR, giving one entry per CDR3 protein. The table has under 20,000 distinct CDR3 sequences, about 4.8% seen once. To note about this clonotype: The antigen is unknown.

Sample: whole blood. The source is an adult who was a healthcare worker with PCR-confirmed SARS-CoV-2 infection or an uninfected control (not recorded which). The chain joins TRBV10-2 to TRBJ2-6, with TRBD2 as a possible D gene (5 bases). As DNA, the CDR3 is TGCGCCACCTCCCCCGGGGTCTCTGGGGCCAACGTCCTGACTTTC. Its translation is CATSPGVSGANVLTF.